This T cell receptor (beta chain) appears in the sequencing data of a study of Graves' ophthalmopathy and Graves' hyperthyroidism. This clonotype was counted at least ten times. TCR beta CDR3 regions were amplified from RNA transcripts. In the first round, RT-PCR was carried out with HTBI primers, and a multiplex PCR formed the second round. A single record per CDR3 protein comes from TCRdb applying MiXCR to the multiplex PCR reads. The sample includes fewer than 650,000 distinct CDR3 sequences, about 20% seen only once; the top ten take more than 5.5%. This CDR3 has 16 amino acids. V shed 6 bases, J shed 0 bases, and the junction held 5 bases outside the gene matches. Germline V gene data show CDR1 as SGHAT and CDR2 as FQNNGV.

The chain joins TRBV11-2 to TRBJ2-2; 9 nucleotides align to TRBD1. The sequenced sample was peripheral blood. The sequence derives from a woman aged 18-29 years with stable Graves' hyperthyroidism. Some clones in this sample may be carry-over from other donors' samples. The CDR3 loop is CASSPTGGANTGELFF. The CDR3 DNA reads as TGTGCCAGCAGTCCTACAGGGGGCGCGAACACCGGGGAGCTGTTTTTT.